The 6 T cell receptor beta chains reported below all come from one sample, sequenced in a study of OX40 agonist ivuxolimab in advanced cancers. The data were produced by immunoSEQ multiplex PCR, yet TCRdb's version contains in-frame clones alone and is incomplete. The data hold some 80,000 clones, with about 91% observed a single time. This sample comprised CD4+ or CD8+ T cells sorted from blood, obtained in a trial of the OX40 agonist ivuxolimab. The receptor set was obtained from an adult with an advanced solid tumor such as melanoma, head and neck, liver or kidney cancer.

V and J are TRBV28 and TRBJ2-3; 8 bases are shared with TRBD1. V lost 0 bases, J lost 5 bases, and 4 bases stayed unmatched. This CDR3 is 15 amino acids long. Germline V CDR1 and CDR2: MDHEN, SYDVKM. CDR3 in amino acids: CASSLWQGALDTQYF. The CDR3 DNA sequence: TGTGCCAGCAGTTTATGGCAGGGGGCTTTAGATACGCAGTATTTT.

The chain is built from TRBV6-1 and TRBJ2-7; the match to TRBD1 covers 8 bases. The CDR3 is 13 residues long. J was trimmed by 2 bases and V by 6 bases; bases with no gene match: 3. CDR1 and CDR2 from the germline V gene are MNHNS and SASEGT. CDR3 sequence: CASRQGGAYEQYF. In nucleotides, the CDR3 is TGTGCCAGCAGACAGGGGGGAGCCTACGAGCAGTACTTC.

The chain is built from TRBV5-4 and TRBJ2-2, with 9 bases aligning to TRBD1. This CDR3 has 15 amino acids. After removal of 10 bases from V and 5 bases from J, the junction contained 12 bases not matched to a gene. Per germline, CDR1 SGHNT and CDR2 YYREEE (reference sequence). In DNA, the CDR3 is TGTGCCGAAGGGAGGGGACAGGGAATTACCGGGGAGCTGTTTTTT. Translating gives CAEGRGQGITGELFF.

This chain connects TRBV19 to TRBJ2-1, with 9 bases lining up with TRBD2. The V and J ends lost 5 bases and 9 bases, in that order; junction bases with no gene match: 11. Germline loops: CDR1 LNHDA, CDR2 SQIVND (reference sequence). CDR3 length equals 15 residues. This chain's CDR3 is CASSSVAGVSGEQFF. The CDR3 DNA follows: TGTGCCAGTAGTTCCGTAGCGGGAGTATCGGGTGAGCAGTTCTTC.

CDR3 amino acids: CASSPSSRLNTGELFF. DNA of the CDR3: TGTGCCAGCAGCCCCTCCTCTCGACTGAACACCGGGGAGCTGTTTTTT. The V and J genes are TRBV5-4 and TRBJ2-2; D is ambiguous. Germline V gives CDR1 SGHNT, CDR2 YYREEE (reference sequence). V lost 4 bases and J lost 1, with 14 bases in between. This CDR3 has 16 residues.

The chain carries TRBV9 and TRBJ1-3; no reliable D call. This CDR3 has 12 residues. The V end was cut by 0 bases, the J end by 7 bases, with 5 bases between. The V gene's germline CDR1 is SGDLS and CDR2 YYNGEE. This CDR3 is CASSVGFNTIYF. The DNA for the CDR3 is TGTGCCAGCAGCGTAGGGTTCAACACCATATATTTT. Drawing the rest from reference TRBV9 and TRBJ1-3, the complete variable domain is DSGVTQTPKHLITATGQRVTLRCSPRSGDLSVYWYQQSLDQGLQFLIQYYNGEERAKGNILERFSAQQFPDLHSELNLSSLELGDSALYFCASSVGFNTIYFGEGSWLTVV.